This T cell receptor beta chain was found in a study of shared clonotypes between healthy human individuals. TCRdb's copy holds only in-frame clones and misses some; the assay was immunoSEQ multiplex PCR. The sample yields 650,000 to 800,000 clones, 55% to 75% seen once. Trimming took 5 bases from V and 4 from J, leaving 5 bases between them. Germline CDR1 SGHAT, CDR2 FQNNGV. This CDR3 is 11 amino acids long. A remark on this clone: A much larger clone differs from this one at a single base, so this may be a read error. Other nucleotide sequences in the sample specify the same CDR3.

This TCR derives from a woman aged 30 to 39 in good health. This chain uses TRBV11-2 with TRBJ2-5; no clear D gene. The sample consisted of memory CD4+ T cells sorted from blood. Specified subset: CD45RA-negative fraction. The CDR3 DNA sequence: TGTGCCAGCAGCCGAGGAGAGACCCAGTACTTC. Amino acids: CASSRGETQYF. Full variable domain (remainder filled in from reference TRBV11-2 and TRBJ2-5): EAGVAQSPRYKIIEKRQSVAFWCNPISGHATLYWYQQILGQGPKLLIQFQNNGVVDDSQLPKDRFSAERLKGVDSTLKIQPAKLEDSAVYLCASSRGETQYFGPGTRLLVL.